One and the same sample provided the 6 T cell receptor beta chains below, sequenced in a study of cytomegalovirus exposure and HLA in healthy donors. PCR was performed using 60 Vbeta and 13 Jbeta primers. Method: immunoSEQ multiplex PCR; TCRdb's copy keeps in-frame clones and lacks some. Of fewer than 40,000 clones detected, 81% appear once; the ten largest clones hold almost 9.5%. The sequenced sample was PBMCs. These receptors came from a woman between 35 and 50 years old in good health and CMV-seronegative.

The gene calls are TRBV6-5 and TRBJ1-5; the match to TRBD1 covers 8 bases. Germline V CDR1 and CDR2: MNHEY, SVGAGI. There are 14 residues in the CDR3. Trimming at V came to 6 bases and at J to 6 bases, leaving 7 bases not matched to a gene. The CDR3 reads CASSLDRGGQPQHF. CDR3 sequence (DNA): TGTGCCAGCAGCCTAGACAGGGGTGGTCAGCCCCAGCATTTT.

The chain uses TRBV2 and TRBJ1-2; 7 bases are shared with TRBD1. The germline CDR1 and CDR2 sequences are SNHLY and FYNNEI. The CDR3 consists of 13 residues. V shed 6 bases, J shed 1 base, and the junction held 2 bases outside the gene matches. The CDR3 reads CASRRDSNYGYTF. The CDR3 coding sequence is TGTGCCAGCAGGAGGGACAGTAACTATGGCTACACCTTC. Together with reference TRBV2 and TRBJ1-2, the CDR3 gives the full variable domain: EPEVTQTPSHQVTQMGQEVILRCVPISNHLYFYWYRQILGQKVEFLVSFYNNEISEKSEIFDDQFSVERPDGSNFTLKIRSTKLEDSAMYFCASRRDSNYGYTFGSGTRLTVV.

The CDR3 DNA follows: TGTGCCAGTATGAGGGGGCTGGGGGTTTCCACAGATACGCAGTATTTT. Its protein product is CASMRGLGVSTDTQYF. V usage is TRBV2 and J usage is TRBJ2-3; 7 bases are a match to TRBD1. CDR3 length: 16 residues. V lost 9 bases and J lost 2; bases outside the gene matches: 14. Per germline, CDR1 SNHLY and CDR2 FYNNEI.

The chain couples TRBV2 to TRBJ1-5; D perhaps matches TRBD1 (5 bases). The germline CDR1 and CDR2 sequences are SNHLY and FYNNEI. The CDR3 contains 14 residues. The V and J ends lost 10 bases and 2 bases respectively, with 15 bases between them. The CDR3 loop reads CAKGPGGGNQPQHF. The CDR3 DNA reads as TGTGCCAAAGGACCGGGGGGGGGCAATCAGCCCCAGCATTTT.

V usage is TRBV6-5 and J usage is TRBJ1-6; the match to TRBD1 covers 8 bases. V trimming: 8 bases; J trimming: 7 bases; junction bases outside the gene matches: 4. CDR1 is MNHEY and CDR2 is SVGAGI in the germline V gene. The CDR3 is made up of 13 amino acids. In DNA form, the CDR3 reads TGTGCCAGCTCAAGGACAGGGAATTCACCCCTCCACTTT. Translated, it gives CASSRTGNSPLHF.

The chain recombines TRBV5-4 with TRBJ1-2, with a weak D call TRBD1 (6 bases). Germline V CDR1 and CDR2: SGHNT, YYREEE (reference sequence). The CDR3 length is 15 residues. Trimming removed 0 bases from V and 7 bases from J, with 16 bases in between. The CDR3 is CASSLGQDRFGGYTF. The CDR3 DNA reads TGTGCCAGCAGCTTGGGACAGGATCGATTCGGTGGCTACACCTTC.